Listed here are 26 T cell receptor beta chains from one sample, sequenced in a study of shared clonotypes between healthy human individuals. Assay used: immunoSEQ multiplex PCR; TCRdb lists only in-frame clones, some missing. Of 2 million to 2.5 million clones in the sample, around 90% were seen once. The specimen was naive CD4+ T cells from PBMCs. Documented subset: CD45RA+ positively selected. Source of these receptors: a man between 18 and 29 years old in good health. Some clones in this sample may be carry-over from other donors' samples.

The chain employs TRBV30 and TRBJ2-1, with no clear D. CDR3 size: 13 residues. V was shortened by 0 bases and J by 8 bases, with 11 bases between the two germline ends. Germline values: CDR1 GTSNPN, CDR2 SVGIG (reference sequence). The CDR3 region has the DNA TGTGCCTGGAGTGTATTATTTTCGGATGAGCAGTTCTTC. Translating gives CAWSVLFSDEQFF.

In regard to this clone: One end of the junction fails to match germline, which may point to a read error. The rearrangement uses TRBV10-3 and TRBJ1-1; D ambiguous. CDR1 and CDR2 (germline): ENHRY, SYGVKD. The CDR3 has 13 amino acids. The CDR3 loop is CAIREFGNTEAFF. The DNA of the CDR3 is TGTGCCATCAGGGAGTTTGGGAACACTGAAGCTTTCTTT.

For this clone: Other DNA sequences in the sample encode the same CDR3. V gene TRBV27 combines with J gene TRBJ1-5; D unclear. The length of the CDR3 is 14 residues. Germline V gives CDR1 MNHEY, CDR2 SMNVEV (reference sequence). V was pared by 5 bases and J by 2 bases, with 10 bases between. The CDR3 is CASSLRVGNQPQHF. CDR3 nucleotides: TGTGCCAGCAGTCTTAGGGTTGGCAATCAGCCCCAGCATTTT.

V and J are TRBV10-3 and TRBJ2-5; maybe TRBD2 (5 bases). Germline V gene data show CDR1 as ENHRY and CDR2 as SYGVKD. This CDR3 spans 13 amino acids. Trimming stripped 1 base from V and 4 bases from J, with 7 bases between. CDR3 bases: TGTGCCATCAGTGAGTTCGGAGGAGAGACCCAGTACTTC. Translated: CAISEFGGETQYF.

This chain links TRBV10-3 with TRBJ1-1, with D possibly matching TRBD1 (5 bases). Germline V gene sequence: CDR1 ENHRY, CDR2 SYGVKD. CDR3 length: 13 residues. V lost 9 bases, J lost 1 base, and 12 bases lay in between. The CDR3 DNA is TGTGCCATTGCGGAAACAGGGAACACTGAAGCTTTCTTT. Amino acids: CAIAETGNTEAFF.

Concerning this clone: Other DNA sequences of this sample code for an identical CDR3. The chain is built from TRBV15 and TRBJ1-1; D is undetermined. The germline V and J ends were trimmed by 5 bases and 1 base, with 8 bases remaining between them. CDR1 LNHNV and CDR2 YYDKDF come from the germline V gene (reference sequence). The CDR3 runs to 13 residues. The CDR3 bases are TGTGCCACCAGCCGGGGAGCGAACACTGAAGCTTTCTTT. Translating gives CATSRGANTEAFF.

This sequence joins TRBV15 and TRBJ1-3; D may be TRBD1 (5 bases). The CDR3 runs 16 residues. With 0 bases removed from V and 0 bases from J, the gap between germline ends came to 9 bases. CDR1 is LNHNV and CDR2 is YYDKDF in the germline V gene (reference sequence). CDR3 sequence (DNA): TGTGCCACCAGCAGAGAGGGGCCCTCCTCTGGAAACACCATATATTTT. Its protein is CATSREGPSSGNTIYF.

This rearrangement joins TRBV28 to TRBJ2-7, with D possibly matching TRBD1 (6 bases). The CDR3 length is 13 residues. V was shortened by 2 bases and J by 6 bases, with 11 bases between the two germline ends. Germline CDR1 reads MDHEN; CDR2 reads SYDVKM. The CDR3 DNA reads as TGTGCCAGCAGTTTAAACAGGGTCCGCGAGCAGTACTTC. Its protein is CASSLNRVREQYF.

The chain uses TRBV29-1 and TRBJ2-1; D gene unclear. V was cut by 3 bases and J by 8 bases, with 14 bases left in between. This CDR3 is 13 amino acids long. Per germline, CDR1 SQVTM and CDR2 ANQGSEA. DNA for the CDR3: TGCAGCGTTGACAGCCATTCCGTCGATGAGCAGTTCTTC. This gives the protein CSVDSHSVDEQFF.

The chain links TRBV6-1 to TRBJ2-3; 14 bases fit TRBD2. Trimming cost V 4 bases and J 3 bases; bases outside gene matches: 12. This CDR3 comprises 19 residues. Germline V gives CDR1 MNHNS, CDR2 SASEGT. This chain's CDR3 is CASSATGTSGSIFTDTQYF. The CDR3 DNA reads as TGTGCCAGCAGTGCAACGGGGACTAGCGGGAGTATCTTTACAGATACGCAGTATTTT.

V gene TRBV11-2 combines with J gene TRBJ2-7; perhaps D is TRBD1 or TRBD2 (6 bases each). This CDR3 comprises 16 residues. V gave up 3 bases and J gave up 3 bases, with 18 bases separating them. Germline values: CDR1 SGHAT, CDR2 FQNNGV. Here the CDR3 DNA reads TGTGCCAGCAGCTTGCCCCGGGGGACACCTTACTACGAGCAGTACTTC. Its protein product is CASSLPRGTPYYEQYF.

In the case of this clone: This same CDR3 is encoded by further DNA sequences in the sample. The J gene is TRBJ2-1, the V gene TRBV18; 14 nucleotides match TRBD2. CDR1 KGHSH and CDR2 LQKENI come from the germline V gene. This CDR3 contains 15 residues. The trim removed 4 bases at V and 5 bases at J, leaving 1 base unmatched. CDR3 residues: CASSLGLAGDNEQFF. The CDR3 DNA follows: TGTGCCAGCTCACTGGGACTAGCGGGAGACAATGAGCAGTTCTTC.

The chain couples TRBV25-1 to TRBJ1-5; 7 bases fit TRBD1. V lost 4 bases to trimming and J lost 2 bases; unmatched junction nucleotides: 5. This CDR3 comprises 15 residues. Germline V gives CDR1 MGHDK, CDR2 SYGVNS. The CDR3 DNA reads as TGTGCCAGCAGTGGGGCAGGGGGGGGCAATCAGCCCCAGCATTTT. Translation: CASSGAGGGNQPQHF.

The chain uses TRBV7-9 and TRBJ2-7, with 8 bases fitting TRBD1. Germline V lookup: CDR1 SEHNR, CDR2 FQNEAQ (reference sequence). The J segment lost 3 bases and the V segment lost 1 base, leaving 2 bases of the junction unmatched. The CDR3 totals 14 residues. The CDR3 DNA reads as TGTGCCAGCAGCTTAGGGACAGGGCGCTACGAGCAGTACTTC. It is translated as CASSLGTGRYEQYF.

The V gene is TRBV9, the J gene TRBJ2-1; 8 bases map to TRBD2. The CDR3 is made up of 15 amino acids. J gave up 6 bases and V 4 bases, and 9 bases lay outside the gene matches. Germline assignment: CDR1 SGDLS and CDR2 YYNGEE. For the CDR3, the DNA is TGTGCCAGCAGCCCGGGACTAGAAGTGATCAATGAGCAGTTCTTC. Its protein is CASSPGLEVINEQFF.

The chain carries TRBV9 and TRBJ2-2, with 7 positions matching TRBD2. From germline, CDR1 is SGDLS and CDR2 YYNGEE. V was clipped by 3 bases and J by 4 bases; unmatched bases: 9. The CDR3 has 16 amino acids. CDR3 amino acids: CASSATGGLGTGELFF. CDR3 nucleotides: TGTGCCAGCAGCGCCACGGGGGGTTTAGGCACCGGGGAGCTGTTTTTT.

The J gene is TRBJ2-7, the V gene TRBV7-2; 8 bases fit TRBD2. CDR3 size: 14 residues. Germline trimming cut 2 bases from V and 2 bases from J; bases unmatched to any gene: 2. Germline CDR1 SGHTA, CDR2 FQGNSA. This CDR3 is CASSLSGSTYEQYF. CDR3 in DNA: TGTGCCAGCAGCTTAAGCGGGAGCACCTACGAGCAGTACTTC.

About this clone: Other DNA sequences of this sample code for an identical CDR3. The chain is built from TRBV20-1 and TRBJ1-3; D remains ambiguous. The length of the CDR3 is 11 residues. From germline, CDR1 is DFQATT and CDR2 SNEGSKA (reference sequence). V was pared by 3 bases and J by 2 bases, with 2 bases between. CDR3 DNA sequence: TGCAGTGCTAGGGCTGGAAACACCATATATTTT. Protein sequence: CSARAGNTIYF.

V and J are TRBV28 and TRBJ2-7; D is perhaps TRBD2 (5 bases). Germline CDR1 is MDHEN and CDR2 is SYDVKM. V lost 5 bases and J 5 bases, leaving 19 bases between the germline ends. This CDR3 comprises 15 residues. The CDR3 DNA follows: TGTGCCAGCAGTCCCCCTTCGGGGAAGCCCGACGAGCAGTACTTC. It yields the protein CASSPPSGKPDEQYF.

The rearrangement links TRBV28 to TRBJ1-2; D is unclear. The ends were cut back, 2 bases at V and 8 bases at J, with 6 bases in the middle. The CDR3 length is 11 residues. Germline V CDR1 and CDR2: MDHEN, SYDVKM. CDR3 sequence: CASSLGFGYTF. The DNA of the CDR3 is TGTGCCAGCAGTTTAGGGTTCGGCTACACCTTC.

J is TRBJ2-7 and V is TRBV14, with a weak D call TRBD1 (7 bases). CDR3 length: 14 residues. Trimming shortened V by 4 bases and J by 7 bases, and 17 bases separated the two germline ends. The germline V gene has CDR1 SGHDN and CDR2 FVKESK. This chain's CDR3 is CASSLDPTGREQYF. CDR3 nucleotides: TGTGCCAGCAGCCTAGACCCGACAGGGAGGGAGCAGTACTTC.

The CDR3 is CASSFLRGRATYEQYF. CDR3 in DNA: TGTGCCAGCAGCTTCCTGCGAGGGCGGGCAACCTACGAGCAGTACTTC. This rearrangement joins TRBV11-2 to TRBJ2-7, with D perhaps matching TRBD2 (5 bases). CDR1 SGHAT and CDR2 FQNNGV come from the germline V gene. The CDR3 consists of 16 residues. The ends were cut back, 3 bases at V and 2 bases at J, with 17 bases in the middle.

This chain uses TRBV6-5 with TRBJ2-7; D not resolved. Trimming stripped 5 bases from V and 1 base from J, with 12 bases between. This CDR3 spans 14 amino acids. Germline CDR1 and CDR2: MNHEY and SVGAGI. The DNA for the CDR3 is TGTGCCAGCAGTCCCCGGAGTGGGTCCTACGAGCAGTACTTC. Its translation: CASSPRSGSYEQYF.

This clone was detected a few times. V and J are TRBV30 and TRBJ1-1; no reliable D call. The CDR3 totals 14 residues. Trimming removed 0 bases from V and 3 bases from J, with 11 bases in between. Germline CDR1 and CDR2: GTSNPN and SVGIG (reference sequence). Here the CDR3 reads CAWSVGSKDTEAFF. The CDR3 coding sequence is TGTGCCTGGAGTGTCGGCAGTAAGGACACTGAAGCTTTCTTT.

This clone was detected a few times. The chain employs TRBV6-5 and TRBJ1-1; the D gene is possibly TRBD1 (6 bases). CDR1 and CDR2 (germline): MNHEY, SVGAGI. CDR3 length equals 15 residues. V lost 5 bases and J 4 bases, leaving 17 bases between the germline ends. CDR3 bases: TGTGCCAGCAGTCGTCCCGCAACAGGGCGCACTGAAGCTTTCTTT. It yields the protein CASSRPATGRTEAFF.

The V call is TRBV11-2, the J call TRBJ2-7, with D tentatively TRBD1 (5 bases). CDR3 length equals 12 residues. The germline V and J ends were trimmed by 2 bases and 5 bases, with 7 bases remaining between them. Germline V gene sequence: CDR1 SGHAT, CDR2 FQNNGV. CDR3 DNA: TGTGCCAGCAGCTTAATAGGGGACGAGCAGTACTTC. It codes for CASSLIGDEQYF. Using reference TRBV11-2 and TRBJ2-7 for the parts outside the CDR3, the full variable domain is EAGVAQSPRYKIIEKRQSVAFWCNPISGHATLYWYQQILGQGPKLLIQFQNNGVVDDSQLPKDRFSAERLKGVDSTLKIQPAKLEDSAVYLCASSLIGDEQYFGPGTRLTVT.